These 20 T cell receptor beta chains originate from one sample sequenced in a study of shared clonotypes between healthy human individuals. Method: immunoSEQ multiplex PCR; TCRdb's copy keeps in-frame clones and lacks some. The repertoire holds over 700,000 clones, 72% seen once, with approximately 1.8% in the top ten. Sequencing used memory CD4+ T cells sorted from blood. The subset: CD45RA-negative fraction. These receptors were taken from a woman aged 25 to 39 in good health.

With regard to this clone: Other DNA sequences within the sample encode an identical CDR3. This sequence joins TRBV5-1 and TRBJ2-5; D is possibly TRBD1 (5 bases). CDR1 is SGHRS, CDR2 YFSETQ, per germline. This CDR3 has 14 residues. Trimming took off 0 bases at V and 4 bases at J, with 10 bases between the two ends. The CDR3 region is CASSLGQGGETQYF. In DNA, the CDR3 is TGCGCCAGCAGCTTGGGGCAGGGTGGAGAGACCCAGTACTTC.

The chain is built from TRBV15 and TRBJ2-5; D gene unclear. V lost 2 bases, J lost 5 bases, and 15 bases lay in between. The germline V gene encodes CDR1 LNHNV and CDR2 YYDKDF (reference sequence). The CDR3 covers 15 residues. The CDR3 sequence: CATSRRALVGETQYF. The CDR3 bases are TGTGCCACCAGCAGAAGAGCTTTGGTTGGGGAGACCCAGTACTTC.

The chain recombines TRBV7-9 with TRBJ1-2, with D uncertain. CDR3 length: 13 amino acids. Germline V gives CDR1 SEHNR, CDR2 FQNEAQ (reference sequence). V was clipped by 7 bases and J by 2 bases, with 11 bases between them. The CDR3: CASKTSGNYGYTF. Written as DNA, the CDR3 is TGTGCCAGCAAAACGAGCGGGAACTATGGCTACACCTTC.

In this sample, this clone turned up a few times. The V gene is TRBV7-2, the J gene TRBJ2-2; the D gene could be TRBD1 or TRBD2 (5 bases each). The CDR3 spans 15 residues. The germline gives CDR1 SGHTA, CDR2 FQGNSA. Trimming shortened V by 5 bases and J by 4 bases, and 14 bases separated the two germline ends. CDR3 residues: CASSLIRGATGELFF. CDR3 DNA: TGTGCCAGCAGCCTAATTCGGGGCGCCACCGGGGAGCTGTTTTTT.

The CDR3 nucleotides read TGTGCCAGCTCACCAACGGGACTCGGCCGGGATGAGCAGTTCTTC. Translation gives CASSPTGLGRDEQFF. The chain uses TRBV18 and TRBJ2-1; a weak D match, TRBD2 (6 bases). V was pared by 2 bases and J by 8 bases, with 16 bases between. This CDR3 spans 15 amino acids. Germline V gives CDR1 KGHSH, CDR2 LQKENI.

V gene TRBV18 combines with J gene TRBJ2-7; possibly TRBD2 for D (7 bases). Germline values: CDR1 KGHSH, CDR2 LQKENI. Trimming cost V 3 bases and J 3 bases, with 12 bases left between them. The CDR3 has 14 residues. CDR3 in amino acids: CASSPGRGGYEQYF. CDR3 DNA sequence: TGTGCCAGCTCACCGGGTAGGGGGGGCTACGAGCAGTACTTC. Variable domain in full (rest from reference TRBV18 and TRBJ2-7): NAGVMQNPRHLVRRRGQEARLRCSPMKGHSHVYWYRQLPEEGLKFMVYLQKENIIDESGMPKERFSAEFPKEGPSILRIQQVVRGDSAAYFCASSPGRGGYEQYFGPGTRLTVT.

As regards this clone: It is likely a read error: a sequence one base away is far more abundant. V usage is TRBV11-2 and J usage is TRBJ2-2, with 7 bases fitting TRBD1. Trimming at V came to 4 bases and at J to 1 base, leaving 0 bases not matched to a gene. Germline-derived CDR1 and CDR2 are SGHAT and FQNNGV. The CDR3 runs to 14 residues. CDR3 nucleotide sequence: TGTGCCAGCAGCTGGGACAGGAACACCGGGGAGCTGTTTTTT. It translates to CASSWDRNTGELFF.

In this sample, this clone turned up many times. V gene TRBV10-2 combines with J gene TRBJ1-4, with D uncertain. CDR1 and CDR2 (germline): WSHSY, SAAADI. The CDR3 has 13 residues. V lost 6 bases and J 3 bases, leaving 8 bases between the germline ends. The chain's CDR3 is CASSRTPNEKLFF. Here the CDR3 DNA reads TGCGCCAGCAGCCGGACCCCTAATGAAAAACTGTTTTTT.

This sequence joins TRBV5-1 and TRBJ1-3; D not certain. This CDR3 has 15 residues. Trimming stripped 2 bases from V and 0 bases from J, with 9 bases between. Per the germline V gene, CDR1 is SGHRS and CDR2 is YFSETQ. DNA of the CDR3: TGCGCCAGCAGCTTTCAGCCCAACTCTGGAAACACCATATATTTT. Encoded protein: CASSFQPNSGNTIYF.

V is TRBV7-9 and J is TRBJ2-7; 9 nucleotides line up with TRBD1. The CDR3 spans 14 residues. In germline, CDR1 is SEHNR, CDR2 FQNEAQ (reference sequence). With 5 bases clipped from V and 5 bases from J, the junction kept 7 bases outside the gene matches. The CDR3 spells CASSNWDRVHEQYF. CDR3 bases: TGTGCCAGCAGCAACTGGGACAGGGTCCACGAGCAGTACTTC. Combining the CDR3 with reference TRBV7-9 and TRBJ2-7 gives the whole variable domain DTGVSQNPRHKITKRGQNVTFRCDPISEHNRLYWYRQTLGQGPEFLTYFQNEAQLEKSRLLSDRFSAERPKGSFSTLEIQRTEQGDSAMYLCASSNWDRVHEQYFGPGTRLTVT.

This clone was detected only a few times. The J gene is TRBJ1-2, the V gene TRBV10-3; D possibly corresponds to TRBD1 (5 bases). Trimming left V 4 bases short and J 0 bases short, with 6 bases between. Germline values: CDR1 ENHRY, CDR2 SYGVKD. The CDR3 has 13 amino acids. The CDR3 sequence is CAISGQSNYGYTF. The CDR3 DNA sequence: TGTGCCATCAGTGGACAGTCTAACTATGGCTACACCTTC.

J is TRBJ1-2 and V is TRBV4-2; a weak D match, TRBD1 (6 bases). V was pared by 5 bases and J by 5 bases, with 12 bases between. There are 13 residues in the CDR3. Germline V gene sequence: CDR1 LGHNA, CDR2 YNFKEQ. CDR3 bases: TGTGCCAGCAGCAATCAGGGGTGGTATGGCTACACCTTC. It specifies CASSNQGWYGYTF.

As concerns this clone: One base away lies a much larger clone, so this may be a sequencing read error. This rearrangement joins TRBV5-4 to TRBJ2-2; D is unresolved. V was cut by 2 bases and J by 2 bases, with 4 bases left in between. The CDR3 totals 13 residues. Germline assignment: CDR1 SGHNT and CDR2 YYREEE (reference sequence). The CDR3 sequence is CASSFPNTGELFF. CDR3 DNA: TGTGCCAGCAGCTTCCCTAACACCGGGGAGCTGTTTTTT.

This clone was found many times. V usage is TRBV2 and J usage is TRBJ1-1, with 7 bases matching TRBD1. The CDR3 totals 15 residues. Per the germline V gene, CDR1 is SNHLY and CDR2 is FYNNEI. After removal of 2 bases from V and 8 bases from J, the junction contained 11 bases not matched to a gene. This CDR3 is CASSEFGGGFAEAFF. The CDR3 DNA reads as TGTGCCAGCAGTGAATTCGGAGGGGGCTTCGCCGAAGCTTTCTTT.

V usage is TRBV27 and J usage is TRBJ2-7, with unresolved D. This CDR3 has 13 amino acids. Germline V gene sequence: CDR1 MNHEY, CDR2 SMNVEV (reference sequence). The V end lost 8 bases, the J end lost 2 bases, and 13 bases lay between the germline ends. This CDR3 is CASATWETYEQYF. CDR3 in DNA: TGTGCCAGCGCAACTTGGGAAACCTACGAGCAGTACTTC.

J is TRBJ2-3 and V is TRBV28; 10 positions match TRBD1. Trimming removed 6 bases from V and 2 bases from J; junction bases left unmatched: 8. Germline CDR1 and CDR2: MDHEN and SYDVKM. There are 16 residues in the CDR3. CDR3 region: CASRPPGQGYTDTQYF. The CDR3, as DNA: TGTGCCAGCAGGCCTCCGGGACAGGGGTACACAGATACGCAGTATTTT. The entire variable domain, with the rest obtained from reference TRBV28 and TRBJ2-3, is as follows: DVKVTQSSRYLVKRTGEKVFLECVQDMDHENMFWYRQDPGLGLRLIYFSYDVKMKEKGDIPEGYSVSREKKERFSLILESASTNQTSMYLCASRPPGQGYTDTQYFGPGTRLTVL.

V gene TRBV7-2 combines with J gene TRBJ1-1; 9 bases line up with TRBD1. There are 13 residues in the CDR3. CDR1 SGHTA and CDR2 FQGNSA come from the germline V gene. The junction had 6 bases not matched to a gene; V was cut back by 5 bases and J by 8 bases. CDR3 bases: TGTGCCAGCAGCCCCGGACAGGGGAGGGAAGCTTTCTTT. Amino acids: CASSPGQGREAFF.

The chain carries TRBV28 and TRBJ1-2; 7 bases agree with TRBD1. J lost 5 bases, V lost 11 bases, and 11 bases had no gene match. This CDR3 is 13 amino acids long. The germline gives CDR1 MDHEN, CDR2 SYDVKM. The CDR3 spells CAGSTGIEYGYTF. DNA for the CDR3: TGTGCCGGATCGACAGGGATTGAGTATGGCTACACCTTC.

V and J are TRBV5-1 and TRBJ2-7; 7 bases are a match to TRBD1. The CDR3 is 15 residues long. Unmatched junction bases numbered 10, after V lost 0 bases and J lost 7 bases. The germline CDR1 and CDR2 sequences are SGHRS and YFSETQ. The CDR3 is CASSLEGQSLFEQYF. CDR3 nucleotides: TGCGCCAGCAGCTTGGAGGGACAGTCCCTCTTTGAGCAGTACTTC.

This sequence joins TRBV11-2 and TRBJ2-6; TRBD2 aligns across 12 bases. The germline V gene encodes CDR1 SGHAT and CDR2 FQNNGV. V lost 5 bases, J lost 4 bases, and 6 bases stayed unmatched. The length of the CDR3 is 17 residues. The CDR3 DNA reads as TGTGCCAGCAGCCCCCTAGCGGGAGGGCCGGGGGCCAACGTCCTGACTTTC. Encoded protein: CASSPLAGGPGANVLTF.